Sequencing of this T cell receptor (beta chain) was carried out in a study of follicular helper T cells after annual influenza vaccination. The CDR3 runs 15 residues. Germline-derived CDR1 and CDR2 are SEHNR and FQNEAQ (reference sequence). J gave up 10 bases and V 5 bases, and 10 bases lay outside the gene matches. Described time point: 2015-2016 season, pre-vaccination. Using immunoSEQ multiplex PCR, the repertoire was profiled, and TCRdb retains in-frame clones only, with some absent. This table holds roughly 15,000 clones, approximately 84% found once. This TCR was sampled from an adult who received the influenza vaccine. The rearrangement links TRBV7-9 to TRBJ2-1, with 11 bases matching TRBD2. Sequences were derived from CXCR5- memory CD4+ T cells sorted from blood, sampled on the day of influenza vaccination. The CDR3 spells CASSRKMTSGVEQFF. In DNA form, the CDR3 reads TGTGCCAGCAGCCGAAAGATGACTAGCGGGGTCGAGCAGTTCTTC. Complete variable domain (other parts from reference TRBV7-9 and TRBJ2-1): DTGVSQNPRHKITKRGQNVTFRCDPISEHNRLYWYRQTLGQGPEFLTYFQNEAQLEKSRLLSDRFSAERPKGSFSTLEIQRTEQGDSAMYLCASSRKMTSGVEQFFGPGTRLTVL.